Listed below are T cell receptor beta chains from one sample, sequenced in a study of tumor-infiltrating lymphocytes in primary liver carcinoma. TCRdb ran MiXCR on the multiplex PCR reads and lists one entry per CDR3 protein. The table has about 350,000 distinct CDR3 sequences, 65% seen once. Input material: peripheral blood. Every receptor here comes from a man aged 35-49 years with primary liver carcinoma and hepatitis B virus infection. CDR3s include the opening cysteine and the closing phenylalanine or tryptophan. The D gene is left open where the match is weak. Size values are once, few and many counts, or a class for expanded clones, and some rows have none.

v_gene	j_gene	d_gene	abundance	CDR3aa	CDR3nt
TRBV4-1	TRBJ2-1	.	.	CPSSQEGGNSYNEQFF	TGTCCCAGCAGCCAAGAGGGCGGGAACTCCTACAATGAGCAGTTCTTC
TRBV6-1	TRBJ2-3	TRBD2	many	CASSEAAGAADTQYF	TGTGCCAGCAGTGAGGCAGCGGGAGCGGCAGATACGCAGTATTTT
TRBV28	TRBJ2-7	.	.	CASEKGTNYEQYF	TGTGCCAGCGAGAAGGGGACAAACTACGAGCAGTACTTC
TRBV29-1	TRBJ2-5	.	.	CSVTVLGTQYF	TGCAGTGTTACTGTACTTGGGACCCAGTACTTC
TRBV6-1	TRBJ2-1	.	.	CANSEFAPAGSYNEQFF	TGTGCCAACAGTGAATTCGCCCCTGCCGGTTCCTACAATGAGCAGTTCTTC
TRBV6-5	TRBJ2-5	.	many	CASSGGPAETQYF	TGTGCCAGCAGCGGAGGGCCGGCAGAGACCCAGTACTTC
TRBV6-5	TRBJ1-6	TRBD1	many	CASSQETGYNSPLHF	TGTGCCAGCAGCCAGGAGACAGGGTATAATTCACCCCTCCACTTT
TRBV11-2	TRBJ2-6	.	.	CASSLDSSGASVLSF	TGTGCCAGCAGCCTGGACAGCTCTGGGGCCAGCGTCCTGAGTTTC
TRBV4-1	TRBJ1-1	.	many	CASSPLIGGGGMNTEAFF	TGCGCCAGCAGCCCCCTCATTGGGGGTGGCGGCATGAACACTGAAGCTTTCTTT
TRBV11-3	TRBJ1-1	TRBD1	many	CASSFSGGREAFF	TGTGCCAGCAGCTTTTCAGGGGGACGTGAAGCTTTCTTT
TRBV29-1	TRBJ1-1	.	.	CSVAPGWGMNTEVFF	TGCAGCGTTGCCCCGGGATGGGGAATGAACACTGAAGTTTTCTTT
TRBV7-9	TRBJ2-5	TRBD1	.	CANSRGTGQETQYF	TGTGCCAACTCCAGAGGGACAGGGCAAGAGACCCAGTACTTC
TRBV12-3/TRBV12-4	TRBJ1-1	.	.	CASSSGERLNTEAFF	TGTGCCAGCAGTTCAGGGGAGCGTCTGAACACTGAAGCCTTCTTT
TRBV29-1	TRBJ2-7	.	.	CDVIEGSSYEQYF	TGCGACGTTATCGAAGGAAGCTCCTACGAGCAGTACTTC
TRBV11-2	TRBJ2-1	.	.	CASSSTLSQYNEQFF	TGTGCCAGCAGTTCCACCCTATCTCAGTACAATGAGCAGTTCTTC
TRBV7-8	TRBJ1-1	TRBD1	few	CASSSRTGLTEAFF	TGTGCCAGCAGCTCAAGGACAGGGCTCACTGAAGCTTTCTTT
TRBV6-5	TRBJ2-5	TRBD2	few	CASRPGLARGETQYF	TGTGCCAGCAGACCGGGACTAGCAAGAGGAGAGACCCAGTACTTC
TRBV5-4	TRBJ2-1	.	.	CASSFGDEQFF	TGTGCCAGCAGCTTCGGTGATGAGCAGTTCTTC
TRBV29-1	TRBJ2-2	TRBD2	many	CSASRLAGGSGELFF	TGCAGCGCGTCTCGGCTAGCGGGAGGAAGCGGGGAGCTGTTTTTT
TRBV12-3/TRBV12-4	TRBJ2-7	TRBD2	.	CASRYLSSGTDEQYF	TGTGCCAGCAGATACTTGTCCAGCGGGACGGACGAACAGTACTTC
TRBV6-4	TRBJ2-7	.	.	CASQEGSGEQYF	TGTGCCAGCCAGGAGGGATCAGGGGAGCAGTACTTC
TRBV6-5	TRBJ2-3	.	.	CASSYSGGMRHTDTQYF	TGTGCCAGCAGTTACTCAGGGGGGATGCGACACACAGATACGCAGTATTTT
TRBV11-2	TRBJ2-5	.	once	CASRLEVVTQETQYF	TGTGCCAGCCGCTTAGAGGTGGTCACCCAAGAGACCCAGTACTTC
TRBV29-1	TRBJ2-7	.	.	CSVVENRQSLYEQYF	TGCAGCGTTGTTGAGAACAGGCAAAGCCTCTACGAGCAGTACTTC
TRBV29-1	TRBJ1-2	.	.	CSTLGTDYGYAF	TGCAGCACGCTAGGGACCGATTATGGCTACGCCTTT
TRBV11-1	TRBJ1-3	.	.	CVSDVGGLTGNTIYF	TGTGTCAGCGACGTCGGGGGTTTGACTGGAAACACCATATATTTT
TRBV28	TRBJ2-2	TRBD1	.	CASSLGGQDTGELFF	TGTGCCAGCAGTTTAGGCGGACAGGACACCGGGGAGCTGTTTTTT
TRBV6-2/TRBV6-3	TRBJ2-7	TRBD2	.	CASSGAGETCEQYF	TGTGCCAGCAGCGGGGCGGGAGAAACCTGCGAGCAGTACTTC
TRBV10-3	TRBJ2-7	.	.	CAIRSSQFAYKQYF	TGTGCCATCCGGAGCTCACAGTTCGCCTACAAGCAGTACTTC
TRBV6-5	TRBJ2-2	TRBD2	.	CASTRTSGSTGELFF	TGTGCCAGCACCCGGACTAGCGGGAGCACCGGGGAGCTGTTTTTT